This T cell receptor (beta chain) came from a study of early T cells in non-severe SARS-CoV-2 infection. As for the study in general: Sequenced material consisted of bulk RNA (from unsorted whole blood), and chains were unpaired.

Using its own MiXCR run on the 5' RACE reads, TCRdb lists one record per CDR3 protein. This sample has 97,000 or so distinct CDR3 sequences, with under 15% found just once. The sequencing sample was made of whole blood. The source of this sequence is an adult who was a healthcare worker with PCR-confirmed SARS-CoV-2 infection or an uninfected control (not recorded which).

The CDR3 nucleotides read TGTGCCAGCAGTTACGCAGGGACAGGGGCTACTGGGGCCAACGTCCTGACTTTC. Protein sequence: CASSYAGTGATGANVLTF. V usage is TRBV6-5 and J usage is TRBJ2-6, with TRBD1 matching 10 bases. Germline values: CDR1 MNHEY, CDR2 SVGAGI. Trimming cost V 2 bases and J 2 bases; bases outside gene matches: 6. This CDR3 is 18 amino acids long.